One T cell receptor (beta chain) is described in this entry. This sample is drawn from a study of cytomegalovirus exposure and HLA in healthy donors. Primers included in the PCR were 60 Vbeta and 13 Jbeta primers. Generated by immunoSEQ multiplex PCR, the TCRdb table keeps only in-frame clones and is missing some. The sample gives about 180,000 clones, about three quarters of which show up once; 5.7% is in the top ten. The origin of this receptor is a man in his forties in good health and CMV-seronegative. Sequencing input: PBMCs.

The CDR3 DNA is TGTGCCAGCAGTTACTCTGCGGGAACAAGCCCCAATGAGCAGTTCTTC. Protein product: CASSYSAGTSPNEQFF. This chain uses TRBV6-5 with TRBJ2-1; weak D call: TRBD2 (6 bases). CDR1 MNHEY and CDR2 SVGAGI come from the germline V gene. This CDR3 comprises 16 residues. Trimming removed 0 bases from V and 6 bases from J, with 15 bases in between.